This TCR beta chain was captured in a study of PD-L1 blockade in urothelial cancer. Study-wide context: Males with bladder-origin urothelial cancer made up about 85% of the roughly 30 patients. Each patient had 0 to 3 earlier chemotherapy regimens. Blood yielded a median of around 140,000 T cells per sample.

Specified time point: peripheral blood 6 weeks after treatment start. The CDR3 has 17 amino acids. Germline CDR1 reads MDHEN; CDR2 reads SYDVKM. V dropped 6 bases and J dropped 0 bases, with 18 bases sitting between them. Each PCR received spiked synthetic TCR analog templates. The repertoire was sequenced with immunoSEQ multiplex PCR; TCRdb's copy has only in-frame clones and lacks some. The table lists about 50,000 clones, 70% to 90% of them singletons. The sequenced sample was PBMCs, obtained around atezolizumab (anti-PD-L1) treatment. V is TRBV28 and J is TRBJ1-5; D may be TRBD1 (6 bases). This receptor was obtained from a man aged 65 to 79 with urothelial cancer. Here the CDR3 DNA reads TGTGCCAGCAGGCGGGGGGGCGGGACGGCTAGCAATCAGCCCCAGCATTTT. Translation: CASRRGGGTASNQPQHF.